This entry concerns a single T cell receptor beta chain. The CDR3 spans 15 residues. Trimming cost V 4 bases and J 7 bases, with 17 bases left between them. Germline values: CDR1 DFQATT, CDR2 SNEGSKA (reference sequence). Noted time point: sample taken at primary tumor resection. These data are taken from a study of spatial heterogeneity in lung cancer. TCRdb re-called the 5' RACE reads with MiXCR, one entry per CDR3 protein. The sample includes tens of thousands of distinct CDR3 sequences, about 12% of them seen just once. This sequence joins TRBV20-1 and TRBJ1-6, with unresolved D. The sample in question was PBMCs, obtained at surgery. This receptor was identified in a male donor with early-stage non-small cell lung cancer. CDR3 residues: CSATVAPVSNSPLHF. As DNA, the CDR3 is TGCAGTGCTACCGTAGCGCCGGTGTCCAATTCACCCCTCCACTTT.